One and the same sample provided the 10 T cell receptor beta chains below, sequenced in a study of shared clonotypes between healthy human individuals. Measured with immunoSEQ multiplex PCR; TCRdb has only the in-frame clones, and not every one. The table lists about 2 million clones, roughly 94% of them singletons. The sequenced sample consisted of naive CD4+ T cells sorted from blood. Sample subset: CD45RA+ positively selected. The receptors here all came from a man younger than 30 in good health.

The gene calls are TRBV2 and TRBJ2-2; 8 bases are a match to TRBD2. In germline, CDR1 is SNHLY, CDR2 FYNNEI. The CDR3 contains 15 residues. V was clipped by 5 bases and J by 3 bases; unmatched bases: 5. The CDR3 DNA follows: TGTGCCAGCAGTTCCAGGCGGGGGGACACCGGGGAGCTGTTTTTT. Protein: CASSSRRGDTGELFF.

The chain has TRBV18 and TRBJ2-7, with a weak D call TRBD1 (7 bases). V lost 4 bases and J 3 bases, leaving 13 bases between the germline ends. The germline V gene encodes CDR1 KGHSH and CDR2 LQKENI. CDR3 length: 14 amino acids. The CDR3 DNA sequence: TGTGCCAGCTCACAGCAGGGGGGATTCTACGAGCAGTACTTC. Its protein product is CASSQQGGFYEQYF.

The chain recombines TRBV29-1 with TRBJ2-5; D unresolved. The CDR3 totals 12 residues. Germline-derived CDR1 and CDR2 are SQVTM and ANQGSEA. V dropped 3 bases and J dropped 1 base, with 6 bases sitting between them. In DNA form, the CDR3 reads TGCAGCGTTGAGTACATCCAAGAGACCCAGTACTTC. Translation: CSVEYIQETQYF.

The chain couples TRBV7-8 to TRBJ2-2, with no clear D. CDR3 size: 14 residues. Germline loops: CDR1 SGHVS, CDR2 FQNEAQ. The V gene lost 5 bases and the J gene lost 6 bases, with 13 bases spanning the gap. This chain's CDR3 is CASSQAIASGELFF. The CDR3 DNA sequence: TGTGCCAGCAGCCAAGCTATCGCTTCCGGGGAGCTGTTTTTT.

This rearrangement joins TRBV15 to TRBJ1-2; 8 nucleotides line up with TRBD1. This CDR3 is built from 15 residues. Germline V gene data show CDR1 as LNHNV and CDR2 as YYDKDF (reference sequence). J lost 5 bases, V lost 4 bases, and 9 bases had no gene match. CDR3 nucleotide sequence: TGTGCCACCAGCAAAGAGACAGGGGTACAATATGGCTACACCTTC. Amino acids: CATSKETGVQYGYTF.

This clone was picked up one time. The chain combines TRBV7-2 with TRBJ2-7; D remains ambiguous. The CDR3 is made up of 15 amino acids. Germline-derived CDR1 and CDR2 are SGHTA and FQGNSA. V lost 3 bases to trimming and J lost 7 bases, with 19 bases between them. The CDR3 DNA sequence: TGTGCCAGCAGCTTTTTCACCTCACCGTTCTGGGAGCAGTACTTC. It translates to CASSFFTSPFWEQYF.

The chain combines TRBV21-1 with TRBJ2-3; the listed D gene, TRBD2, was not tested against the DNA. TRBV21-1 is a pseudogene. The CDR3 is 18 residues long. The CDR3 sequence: CASSKNPRGDGKRDTQYF. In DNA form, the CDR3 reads TGTGCCAGCAGCAAAAATCCTCGGGGGGACGGGAAGCGGGATACGCAGTATTTT.

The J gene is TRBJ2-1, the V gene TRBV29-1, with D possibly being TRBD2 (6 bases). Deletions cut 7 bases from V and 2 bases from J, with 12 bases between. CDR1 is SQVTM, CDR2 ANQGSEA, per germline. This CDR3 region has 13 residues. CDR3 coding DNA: TGCAGCGCCTCGGGACTCCCCTACAATGAGCAGTTCTTC. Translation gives CSASGLPYNEQFF.

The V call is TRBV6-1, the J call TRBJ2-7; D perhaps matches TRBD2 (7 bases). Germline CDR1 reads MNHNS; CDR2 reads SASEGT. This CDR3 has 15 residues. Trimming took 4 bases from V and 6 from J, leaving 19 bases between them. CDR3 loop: CASSVSVGGASEQYF. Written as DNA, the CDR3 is TGTGCCAGCAGTGTGTCCGTGGGGGGGGCATCCGAGCAGTACTTC.

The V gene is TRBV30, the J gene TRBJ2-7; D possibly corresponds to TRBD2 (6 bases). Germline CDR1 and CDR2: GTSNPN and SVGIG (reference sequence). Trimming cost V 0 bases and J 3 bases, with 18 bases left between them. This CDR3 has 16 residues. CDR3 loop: CAWSVRGTVGNYEQYF. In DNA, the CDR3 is TGTGCCTGGAGTGTACGGGGGACGGTTGGGAACTACGAGCAGTACTTC.